Below are 30 T cell receptor beta chains sequenced from a single sample in a study of OX40 agonist ivuxolimab in advanced cancers. Profiling relied on immunoSEQ multiplex PCR, and the TCRdb table lists in-frame clones only, not all of them. Of about 100,000 clones in the sample, about nine tenths were seen once. Sequencing used CD4+ or CD8+ T cells sorted from blood, obtained in a trial of the OX40 agonist ivuxolimab. These receptor sequences come from an adult with an advanced solid tumor such as melanoma, head and neck, liver or kidney cancer.

The V call is TRBV5-1, the J call TRBJ2-5, with a possible D match to TRBD2 (6 bases). Germline-derived CDR1 and CDR2 are SGHRS and YFSETQ. The CDR3 is made up of 15 amino acids. V lost 4 bases to trimming and J lost 1 base, with 14 bases between them. CDR3 region: CASSRTGSGQETQYF. In DNA, the CDR3 is TGCGCCAGCAGCCGAACGGGTAGCGGCCAAGAGACCCAGTACTTC. Full variable domain (outside the CDR3, taken from reference TRBV5-1 and TRBJ2-5): KAGVTQTPRYLIKTRGQQVTLSCSPISGHRSVSWYQQTPGQGLQFLFEYFSETQRNKGNFPGRFSGRQFSNSRSEMNVSTLELGDSALYLCASSRTGSGQETQYFGPGTRLLVL.

The gene calls are TRBV5-6 and TRBJ1-5, with a possible D match to TRBD1 (5 bases). V was pared by 1 base and J by 7 bases, with 9 bases between. Germline V gene lookup returns CDR1 SGHDT and CDR2 YYEEEE. This CDR3 comprises 13 residues. The CDR3 DNA reads as TGTGCCAGCAGCTTGCAGGGAGTGCAGCCCCAGCATTTT. Its protein is CASSLQGVQPQHF.

This clone was counted only a few times. The chain is built from TRBV12-2 and TRBJ2-7; the table's D call of TRBD2 was not tested on the DNA. TRBV12-2 constitutes a pseudogene. This CDR3 region has 15 residues. The chain's CDR3 is CASRKRVRCRYEQYF. CDR3 DNA sequence: TGTGCAAGTCGAAAACGGGTTCGTTGTAGGTACGAGCAGTACTTC.

This chain joins TRBV9 and TRBJ2-2; tentatively, D is TRBD1 (5 bases). CDR3 length: 13 amino acids. Trimming left V 4 bases short and J 6 bases short, with 10 bases between. CDR1 is SGDLS, CDR2 YYNGEE, per germline. CDR3 region: CASSLQGPGELFF. CDR3 bases: TGTGCCAGCAGCCTCCAGGGCCCCGGGGAGCTGTTTTTT.

The gene calls are TRBV9 and TRBJ2-5; 13 bases are a match to TRBD2. Germline V gene lookup returns CDR1 SGDLS and CDR2 YYNGEE. Trimming took 4 bases from V and 5 from J; bases not matched to a gene: 5. The CDR3 loop spans 15 amino acids. CDR3 residues: CASSLTSGRGETQYF. In DNA, the CDR3 is TGTGCCAGCAGCCTAACTAGCGGGAGGGGTGAGACCCAGTACTTC.

In DNA, the CDR3 is TGTGCCAGCTCCGGCGGGGGCGCCTCTAACACCGGGGAGCTGTTTTTT. Its translation is CASSGGGASNTGELFF. The chain couples TRBV18 to TRBJ2-2; D is perhaps TRBD2 (7 bases). This CDR3 has 16 amino acids. The V gene lost 6 bases and the J gene lost 2 bases, with 16 bases spanning the gap. The germline V gene has CDR1 KGHSH and CDR2 LQKENI.

The chain combines TRBV19 with TRBJ2-6, with no clear D. Germline lookup yields CDR1 LNHDA and CDR2 SQIVND (reference sequence). This CDR3 spans 16 amino acids. Trimming pared 2 bases from V and 2 bases from J, leaving 10 bases between. The CDR3 nucleotides are TGTGCCAGTAGTATACTGGTAAACCCTGGGGCCAACGTCCTGACTTTC. It yields the protein CASSILVNPGANVLTF.

J is TRBJ2-1 and V is TRBV6-6; a possible D gene is TRBD1 (6 bases). V shed 2 bases and J shed 15 bases, with 11 bases lying between them. This CDR3 is built from 11 residues. Germline lookup yields CDR1 MNHNY and CDR2 SVGAGI (reference sequence). CDR3 sequence: CASSYTGKSFF. The CDR3 bases are TGTGCCAGCAGTTACACAGGGAAGTCGTTCTTC.

This clone was detected only a few times. The V and J genes are TRBV7-9 and TRBJ2-7; 7 nucleotides match TRBD1. V trimming: 5 bases; J trimming: 7 bases; junction bases outside the gene matches: 5. In germline, CDR1 is SEHNR, CDR2 FQNEAQ (reference sequence). This CDR3 comprises 12 residues. The CDR3 bases are TGTGCCAGCAGCACCGACAGGGTTGAGCAGTACTTC. Amino acids: CASSTDRVEQYF. Full variable domain (remainder filled in from reference TRBV7-9 and TRBJ2-7): DTGVSQNPRHKITKRGQNVTFRCDPISEHNRLYWYRQTLGQGPEFLTYFQNEAQLEKSRLLSDRFSAERPKGSFSTLEIQRTEQGDSAMYLCASSTDRVEQYFGPGTRLTVT.

This clone is a singleton in its sample. The V gene is TRBV11-3, the J gene TRBJ2-1; D unresolved. V was cut by 0 bases and J by 4 bases, with 10 bases left in between. The CDR3 contains 15 residues. Germline CDR1 reads SGHNT; CDR2 reads YENEEA. The CDR3 DNA is TGTGCCAGCAGCTTAGATACAGATTTGTACAATGAGCAGTTCTTC. Protein sequence: CASSLDTDLYNEQFF.

V is TRBV9 and J is TRBJ2-1, with 8 positions matching TRBD1. V trimming: 0 bases; J trimming: 9 bases; junction bases outside the gene matches: 8. This CDR3 spans 15 amino acids. Germline V gene lookup returns CDR1 SGDLS and CDR2 YYNGEE. In nucleotides, the CDR3 is TGTGCCAGCAGCGTAGTTGGACAGGGTGGCAGTGAGCAGTTCTTC. Amino acid sequence: CASSVVGQGGSEQFF.

This sequence joins TRBV7-2 and TRBJ2-3; the match to TRBD2 covers 8 bases. V lost 3 bases, J lost 6 bases, and 11 bases stayed unmatched. Germline CDR1 and CDR2: SGHTA and FQGNSA. The CDR3 runs to 16 residues. Here the CDR3 DNA reads TGTGCCAGCAGCTTTAGGCTGAGCGGGAGTGGGGATACGCAGTATTTT. This sequence encodes CASSFRLSGSGDTQYF.

The rearrangement uses TRBV28 and TRBJ1-5, with 9 positions matching TRBD1. The germline V gene has CDR1 MDHEN and CDR2 SYDVKM. V was clipped by 0 bases and J by 4 bases; unmatched bases: 1. The CDR3 is 15 residues long. The CDR3 is CASSLWGTGNQPQHF. DNA for the CDR3: TGTGCCAGCAGTTTATGGGGGACAGGGAATCAGCCCCAGCATTTT.

J is TRBJ1-3 and V is TRBV4-2; D is uncertain. This CDR3 contains 11 residues. The germline CDR1 and CDR2 sequences are LGHNA and YNFKEQ. V shed 4 bases and J shed 4 bases, with 2 bases lying between them. The CDR3 DNA sequence: TGTGCCAGCAGCCTGGGAAACACCATATATTTT. Its translation is CASSLGNTIYF.

The chain employs TRBV19 and TRBJ2-7, with D possibly matching TRBD2 (6 bases). The CDR3 sequence is 14 residues long. CDR1 and CDR2 (germline): LNHDA, SQIVND (reference sequence). Trimming removed 4 bases at V and 1 base at J, with 11 bases between. The CDR3 here is CASSRSEGSYEQYF. CDR3 in DNA: TGTGCCAGTAGTAGATCGGAGGGATCCTACGAGCAGTACTTC.

This clone showed up just a few times. The J gene is TRBJ2-5, the V gene TRBV7-9; the D gene could be TRBD1 or TRBD2 (6 bases each). This CDR3 has 15 amino acids. V was clipped by 5 bases and J by 2 bases, with 15 bases between them. Germline V gene lookup returns CDR1 SEHNR and CDR2 FQNEAQ (reference sequence). In nucleotides, the CDR3 is TGTGCCAGCAGCGAAGGGGGGACACAACAAGAGACCCAGTACTTC. This sequence encodes CASSEGGTQQETQYF.

The chain is built from TRBV27 and TRBJ2-1, with D perhaps being TRBD1 or TRBD2 (7 bases each). This CDR3 spans 13 amino acids. CDR1 and CDR2 from the germline V gene are MNHEY and SMNVEV (reference sequence). Trimming took 4 bases from V and 13 from J, leaving 17 bases between them. The DNA of the CDR3 is TGTGCCAGCAGTTATAGCCCAGGGGGGGGTCAGTTCTTC. Amino acids: CASSYSPGGGQFF.

The V call is TRBV7-7, the J call TRBJ2-3; 7 bases match TRBD2. This CDR3 has 20 residues. V lost 3 bases and J lost 0; bases outside the gene matches: 18. The germline V gene encodes CDR1 SSHAT and CDR2 FNYEAQ (reference sequence). DNA of the CDR3: TGTGCCAGCAGCTTTCCTTGGCTAGCGGAACAGATAGCTAGCACAGATACGCAGTATTTT. Protein sequence: CASSFPWLAEQIASTDTQYF.

This clone has only one observation. The chain recombines TRBV18 with TRBJ2-1; 8 bases are a match to TRBD1. The CDR3 contains 13 residues. V lost 3 bases, J lost 12 bases, and 7 bases stayed unmatched. The germline V gene has CDR1 KGHSH and CDR2 LQKENI. In DNA, the CDR3 is TGTGCCAGCTCACCGGGGACAGGCCGGGGGCAGTTCTTC. Its translation: CASSPGTGRGQFF.

This chain connects TRBV5-4 to TRBJ2-3; D is perhaps TRBD2 (8 bases). CDR3 size: 18 residues. CDR1 and CDR2 (germline): SGHNT, YYREEE (reference sequence). Trimming took off 4 bases at V and 0 bases at J, with 21 bases between the two ends. The CDR3 sequence: CASSMRGLAGSSTDTQYF. CDR3 nucleotides: TGTGCCAGCAGCATGAGGGGGCTAGCGGGTTCTAGCACAGATACGCAGTATTTT. The variable domain in full, with the rest retrieved from reference TRBV5-4 and TRBJ2-3, is ETGVTQSPTHLIKTRGQQVTLRCSSQSGHNTVSWYQQALGQGPQFIFQYYREEENGRGNFPPRFSGLQFPNYSSELNVNALELDDSALYLCASSMRGLAGSSTDTQYFGPGTRLTVL.

The chain combines TRBV7-9 with TRBJ2-1, with TRBD1 matching over 7 bases. The CDR3 totals 13 residues. Germline CDR1 reads SEHNR; CDR2 reads FQNEAQ (reference sequence). Trimming at V came to 7 bases and at J to 13 bases, leaving 13 bases not matched to a gene. As DNA, the CDR3 is TGTGCCAGCAAGGGCGAGCCGGGACAGCCCCAGTTCTTC. Residues: CASKGEPGQPQFF.

The rearrangement links TRBV11-2 to TRBJ2-3, with D tentatively TRBD1 or TRBD2 (6 bases each). Germline lookup yields CDR1 SGHAT and CDR2 FQNNGV. The CDR3 is 15 residues long. V lost 5 bases, J lost 4 bases, and 16 bases lay in between. The CDR3 DNA follows: TGTGCCAGCAGCAAGTTGAGGGGGGCTGCAGATACGCAGTATTTT. Its protein product is CASSKLRGAADTQYF. Filled out from reference TRBV11-2 and TRBJ2-3, the complete variable domain reads EAGVAQSPRYKIIEKRQSVAFWCNPISGHATLYWYQQILGQGPKLLIQFQNNGVVDDSQLPKDRFSAERLKGVDSTLKIQPAKLEDSAVYLCASSKLRGAADTQYFGPGTRLTVL.

In this sample, this clone turned up a few times. This chain uses TRBV6-5 with TRBJ2-1; 8 positions match TRBD2. Germline CDR1 reads MNHEY; CDR2 reads SVGAGI. The junction had 8 bases not matched to a gene; V was cut back by 4 bases and J by 6 bases. The CDR3 sequence is 15 residues long. The CDR3 is CASSSGTRSGNEQFF. CDR3 bases: TGTGCCAGCAGTTCCGGGACTAGATCGGGCAATGAGCAGTTCTTC.

The chain has TRBV5-5 and TRBJ2-2, with a possible D match to TRBD2 (6 bases). In germline, CDR1 is SGHKS, CDR2 YYEKEE (reference sequence). The V gene lost 2 bases and the J gene lost 5 bases, with 13 bases spanning the gap. This CDR3 has 15 residues. CDR3 sequence (DNA): TGTGCCAGCAGCTTTGGAGGGCTGGGGACCGGGGAGCTGTTTTTT. The encoded protein is CASSFGGLGTGELFF.

The rearrangement links TRBV11-3 to TRBJ2-1; TRBD2 matches 10 bases. Germline V gene sequence: CDR1 SGHNT, CDR2 YENEEA. J lost 9 bases, V lost 5 bases, and 10 bases had no gene match. This CDR3 has 15 residues. The DNA for the CDR3 is TGTGCCAGCAGCCAAGCACTAGCGGGATTTGGTGAGCAGTTCTTC. Its protein product is CASSQALAGFGEQFF.

The chain recombines TRBV5-6 with TRBJ2-7, with 9 bases fitting TRBD2. Germline lookup yields CDR1 SGHDT and CDR2 YYEEEE. Trimming at V came to 7 bases and at J to 6 bases, leaving 14 bases not matched to a gene. The CDR3 length is 15 residues. The CDR3: CASAKREALVLEQYF. The CDR3, as DNA: TGTGCCAGCGCGAAGCGGGAGGCCCTTGTTCTCGAGCAGTACTTC.

This clone has only a few counts. J is TRBJ2-7 and V is TRBV25-1, with 8 bases fitting TRBD2. CDR3 length: 14 residues. Germline CDR1 MGHDK, CDR2 SYGVNS. Germline trimming cut 5 bases from V and 0 bases from J; bases unmatched to any gene: 3. CDR3 protein: CASSLAGSSYEQYF. Written as DNA, the CDR3 is TGTGCCAGCAGTTTAGCGGGGAGCTCCTACGAGCAGTACTTC.

The chain links TRBV11-1 to TRBJ2-5; no clear D gene. V shed 3 bases and J shed 7 bases, with 12 bases lying between them. The V gene's germline CDR1 is SGHAT and CDR2 FQDESV (reference sequence). The CDR3 consists of 13 residues. The chain's CDR3 is CASSFGALGTQYF. CDR3 coding DNA: TGTGCCAGCAGCTTTGGCGCCCTGGGGACCCAGTACTTC. Combining the CDR3 with reference TRBV11-1 and TRBJ2-5 gives the whole variable domain EAEVAQSPRYKITEKSQAVAFWCDPISGHATLYWYRQILGQGPELLVQFQDESVVDDSQLPKDRFSAERLKGVDSTLKIQPAELGDSAMYLCASSFGALGTQYFGPGTRLLVL.

The chain uses TRBV4-2 and TRBJ1-1; D call uncertain. This CDR3 comprises 15 residues. V gave up 0 bases and J gave up 3 bases, with 11 bases separating them. The V gene's germline CDR1 is LGHNA and CDR2 YNFKEQ. The chain's CDR3 is CASSQDFFTDTEAFF. The DNA of the CDR3 is TGTGCCAGCAGCCAAGATTTTTTTACCGACACTGAAGCTTTCTTT.

V gene TRBV25-1 combines with J gene TRBJ2-2, with 8 bases matching TRBD2. The CDR3 loop spans 12 amino acids. The germline gives CDR1 MGHDK, CDR2 SYGVNS. Unmatched junction bases numbered 0, after V lost 5 bases and J lost 7 bases. CDR3 in DNA: TGTGCCAGCAGTCGGGAGGGCGGGGAGCTGTTTTTT. Residues: CASSREGGELFF.